These 23 T cell receptor beta chains were all obtained from the same sample, sequenced in a study of blood T cell repertoires in COVID-19. The method was immunoSEQ multiplex PCR; TCRdb's version includes in-frame clones alone and lacks a portion of them. The top ten clones hold about 6.8% of a sample with around 310,000 clones, 75% to 95% of them seen once. The material sequenced was peripheral blood. The receptors stem from a woman under 40 with COVID-19, enrolled during active disease.

The gene calls are TRBV19 and TRBJ2-3, with 10 bases identical to TRBD2. Losses at the gene ends were 8 bases for V and 0 bases for J; bases not matched to a gene: 11. The CDR3 extends over 17 amino acids. Germline assignment: CDR1 LNHDA and CDR2 SQIVND (reference sequence). Here the CDR3 reads CASWPGGSGRSTDTQYF. CDR3 sequence (DNA): TGTGCCAGTTGGCCCGGTGGTAGCGGGAGGAGCACAGATACGCAGTATTTT.

This clone was seen more than once but under ten times. This chain uses TRBV7-2 with TRBJ2-7; 8 nucleotides agree with TRBD1. The CDR3 has 15 residues. Trimming cost V 4 bases and J 4 bases; bases outside gene matches: 9. Germline V gene lookup returns CDR1 SGHTA and CDR2 FQGNSA. The CDR3 loop is CASSSPTGVPYEQYF. CDR3 DNA sequence: TGTGCCAGCAGCTCCCCGACAGGGGTTCCTTACGAGCAGTACTTC. The whole variable domain, remainder taken from reference TRBV7-2 and TRBJ2-7, is GAGVSQSPSNKVTEKGKDVELRCDPISGHTALYWYRQSLGQGLEFLIYFQGNSAPDKSGLPSDRFSAERTGGSVSTLTIQRTQQEDSAVYLCASSSPTGVPYEQYFGPGTRLTVT.

This sequence joins TRBV9 and TRBJ2-4; 7 nucleotides line up with TRBD2. This CDR3 spans 14 amino acids. Losses at the gene ends were 4 bases for V and 9 bases for J; bases not matched to a gene: 10. Germline V gene lookup returns CDR1 SGDLS and CDR2 YYNGEE. CDR3 protein: CASSYYGGKGIQYF. CDR3 in DNA: TGTGCCAGCAGCTATTACGGGGGGAAGGGCATTCAGTACTTC.

The table lists this clone with a count of one. The rearrangement links TRBV28 to TRBJ1-6, with 10 bases matching TRBD1. Germline V gives CDR1 MDHEN, CDR2 SYDVKM. Losses at the gene ends were 3 bases for V and 15 bases for J; bases not matched to a gene: 11. This CDR3 has 15 amino acids. The CDR3 protein is CASSFSLDRGSFLHF. As DNA, the CDR3 is TGTGCCAGCAGTTTCTCTCTGGACAGGGGGTCTTTCCTCCACTTT.

This chain joins TRBV6-5 and TRBJ2-7, with D perhaps matching TRBD1 (5 bases). V shed 6 bases and J shed 3 bases, with 15 bases lying between them. The V gene's germline CDR1 is MNHEY and CDR2 SVGAGI. This CDR3 spans 14 amino acids. In DNA form, the CDR3 reads TGTGCCAGCAGCACCTGGGGCCCAGGCTACGAGCAGTACTTC. This gives the protein CASSTWGPGYEQYF.

The chain uses TRBV10-3 and TRBJ2-7; 9 bases fit TRBD1. Germline CDR1 ENHRY, CDR2 SYGVKD. Germline trimming cut 5 bases from V and 7 bases from J; bases unmatched to any gene: 9. The CDR3 contains 14 residues. CDR3 in amino acids: CAISSDRGATEQYF. DNA of the CDR3: TGTGCCATCAGTTCGGACAGGGGCGCTACGGAGCAGTACTTC.

The CDR3 nucleotides read TGCGCCAGCAGTTTAACTTTCAGGGGCTCCTACGAGCAGTACTTC. This codes for CASSLTFRGSYEQYF. V gene TRBV10-2 combines with J gene TRBJ2-7; the D gene is possibly TRBD1 (6 bases). V was clipped by 5 bases and J by 0 bases, with 14 bases between them. Germline values: CDR1 WSHSY, CDR2 SAAADI. The CDR3 covers 15 residues.

This sequence joins TRBV19 and TRBJ2-7; 10 bases align to TRBD1. V lost 4 bases, J lost 9 bases, and 6 bases stayed unmatched. The CDR3 loop spans 13 amino acids. The germline V gene encodes CDR1 LNHDA and CDR2 SQIVND (reference sequence). The CDR3 reads CASSNRDRGVQYF. DNA of the CDR3: TGTGCCAGTAGTAACCGGGACAGGGGAGTGCAGTACTTC.

The CDR3 is CASSFRDRVIVGYTF. The CDR3 DNA is TGTGCCAGCAGCTTCAGGGACAGGGTTATAGTAGGCTACACCTTC. The genes are TRBV5-6 and TRBJ1-2; 9 positions match TRBD1. The germline gives CDR1 SGHDT, CDR2 YYEEEE. The CDR3 spans 15 residues. J lost 8 bases, V lost 2 bases, and 10 bases had no gene match. Together with reference TRBV5-6 and TRBJ1-2, the CDR3 gives the full variable domain: DAGVTQSPTHLIKTRGQQVTLRCSPKSGHDTVSWYQQALGQGPQFIFQYYEEEERQRGNFPDRFSGHQFPNYSSELNVNALLLGDSALYLCASSFRDRVIVGYTFGSGTRLTVV.

In its sample, this clone was seen once. The chain couples TRBV6-6 to TRBJ1-5; D is perhaps TRBD1 (6 bases). V lost 6 bases, J lost 4 bases, and 19 bases lay in between. This CDR3 spans 16 amino acids. Germline loops: CDR1 MNHNY, CDR2 SVGAGI (reference sequence). This chain's CDR3 is CASSLQGIRSNQPQHF. The CDR3 DNA reads TGTGCCAGCAGCTTACAGGGAATCAGAAGTAATCAGCCCCAGCATTTT.

V usage is TRBV5-6 and J usage is TRBJ1-4, with 9 nucleotides matching TRBD1. Trimming at V came to 6 bases and at J to 5 bases, leaving 8 bases not matched to a gene. This CDR3 is built from 15 residues. Germline CDR1 is SGHDT and CDR2 is YYEEEE. The CDR3 DNA sequence: TGTGCCAGCACCGTCACCGGGACAGGGAATGAAAAACTGTTTTTT. Its translation is CASTVTGTGNEKLFF.

The rearrangement joins TRBV10-1 to TRBJ2-2; D is uncertain. Trimming removed 4 bases from V and 4 bases from J, with 4 bases in between. This CDR3 spans 12 amino acids. Germline-derived CDR1 and CDR2 are WNHNN and SYGVQD (reference sequence). Here the CDR3 reads CASSAGTGELFF. For the CDR3, the DNA is TGCGCCAGCAGTGCGGGCACCGGGGAGCTGTTTTTT.

The chain carries TRBV6-5 and TRBJ2-7; 9 bases are shared with TRBD2. The CDR3 totals 14 residues. V trimming: 0 bases; J trimming: 11 bases; junction bases outside the gene matches: 8. Germline V gene sequence: CDR1 MNHEY, CDR2 SVGAGI. CDR3 loop: CASSYSSGSTKKYF. DNA for the CDR3: TGTGCCAGCAGTTACTCTAGCGGGAGTACGAAGAAGTACTTC.

This chain uses TRBV30 with TRBJ2-7; 9 bases line up with TRBD2. The V gene's germline CDR1 is GTSNPN and CDR2 SVGIG (reference sequence). The CDR3 length is 16 residues. V was clipped by 0 bases and J by 3 bases; unmatched bases: 9. DNA of the CDR3: TGTGCCTGGAGTGTATATTCGAGACTAGCGGTCTACGAGCAGTACTTC. Amino acid sequence: CAWSVYSRLAVYEQYF. Variable domain in full (rest from reference TRBV30 and TRBJ2-7): SQTIHQWPATLVQPVGSPLSLECTVEGTSNPNLYWYRQAAGRGLQLLFYSVGIGQISSEVPQNLSASRPQDRQFILSSKKLLLSDSGFYLCAWSVYSRLAVYEQYFGPGTRLTVT.

J is TRBJ2-1 and V is TRBV7-3; weak D call: TRBD1 (6 bases). Germline V gene sequence: CDR1 SGHTA, CDR2 FQGTGA. Trimming shortened V by 2 bases and J by 7 bases, and 9 bases separated the two germline ends. The CDR3 loop spans 13 amino acids. The CDR3 coding sequence is TGTGCCAGCAGCTTATTCCAGGGGAATGAGCAGTTCTTC. Its translation is CASSLFQGNEQFF.

This clone was detected a few times. The V gene is TRBV4-1, the J gene TRBJ1-1; weak D call: TRBD1 (6 bases). V lost 9 bases, J lost 1 base, and 9 bases lay in between. This CDR3 comprises 12 residues. Germline lookup yields CDR1 MGHRA and CDR2 YSYEKL. The CDR3 region is CASSQGNTEAFF. The CDR3 region has the DNA TGCGCCAGTTCACAGGGGAACACTGAAGCTTTCTTT.

V usage is TRBV3-1 (or the pseudogene TRBV3-2) and J usage is TRBJ1-1; D ambiguous. This CDR3 has 14 residues. The V gene's germline CDR1 is LGHDT and CDR2 YNNKEL (reference sequence). Trimming shortened V by 2 bases and J by 2 bases, and 9 bases separated the two germline ends. The CDR3 reads CASSQSLSNTEAFF. The DNA of the CDR3 is TGTGCCAGCAGCCAAAGCCTCTCTAACACTGAAGCTTTCTTT.

The V gene is TRBV6-2 or TRBV6-3, the J gene TRBJ1-3, with no clear D. This CDR3 is 16 amino acids long. Per the germline V gene, CDR1 is MNHEY and CDR2 is SVGEGT. Trimming took off 6 bases at V and 4 bases at J, with 19 bases between the two ends. This chain's CDR3 is CASSFLKTLGGNTIYF. The CDR3 bases are TGTGCCAGCAGCTTCCTAAAGACCCTAGGAGGAAACACCATATATTTT.

This chain connects TRBV28 to TRBJ2-7; D is uncertain. Germline CDR1 and CDR2: MDHEN and SYDVKM. The CDR3 is 13 residues long. Trimming cost V 3 bases and J 4 bases, with 10 bases left between them. This CDR3 reads CASSLAGSYEQYF. CDR3 in DNA: TGTGCCAGCAGTTTGGCCGGGTCTTACGAGCAGTACTTC.

V is TRBV3-1 (or the pseudogene TRBV3-2) and J is TRBJ2-6, with 8 bases fitting TRBD2. Germline-derived CDR1 and CDR2 are LGHDT and YNNKEL (reference sequence). CDR3 size: 20 residues. V lost 4 bases to trimming and J lost 0 bases; unmatched junction nucleotides: 14. CDR3 nucleotide sequence: TGTGCCAGCAGCCCGACTCCTCCGGGACTAGGAAACTCTGGGGCCAACGTCCTGACTTTC. Translation gives CASSPTPPGLGNSGANVLTF.

The chain employs TRBV6-5 and TRBJ2-2, with 8 bases identical to TRBD2. CDR3 length: 15 residues. The V gene's germline CDR1 is MNHEY and CDR2 SVGAGI. The trim removed 6 bases at V and 4 bases at J, leaving 7 bases unmatched. CDR3 sequence (DNA): TGTGCCAGCAGGGGCGGGGGGTACGTCACCGGGGAGCTGTTTTTT. This translates into CASRGGGYVTGELFF.

This chain uses TRBV11-2 with TRBJ2-7, with 10 nucleotides matching TRBD2. Trimming removed 2 bases from V and 5 bases from J; junction bases left unmatched: 6. Germline loops: CDR1 SGHAT, CDR2 FQNNGV. The CDR3 sequence is 15 residues long. The chain's CDR3 is CASSLRAGGPHEQYF. CDR3 coding DNA: TGTGCCAGCAGCTTACGAGCGGGAGGGCCCCACGAGCAGTACTTC.

This chain connects TRBV27 to TRBJ2-3, with TRBD2 identical over 7 bases. This CDR3 spans 16 amino acids. Germline CDR1 is MNHEY and CDR2 is SMNVEV (reference sequence). With 5 bases clipped from V and 3 bases from J, the junction kept 11 bases outside the gene matches. CDR3 DNA sequence: TGTGCCAGCAGTCCTGGGACTACAACGATTACAGATACGCAGTATTTT. Protein product: CASSPGTTTITDTQYF.